These T cell receptor beta chains were read from a single sample in a study of cytomegalovirus exposure and HLA in healthy donors. TCRdb's copy holds only in-frame clones and misses some; the assay was immunoSEQ multiplex PCR. The sample consists of about 180,000 clones, approximately 80% of them appearing once. The sequenced sample was PBMCs. The receptors originated from a woman aged 50 to 65 in good health and CMV-seronegative. Both conserved end residues are part of each CDR3. D genes are given only for firm matches. Clone size, where shown, is once, few, many, or a class for clones that have expanded.

V	size	D	J	CDR3	DNA
TRBV14	NA	NA	TRBJ2-1	CASSQRDFYNEQFF	TGTGCCAGCAGCCAAAGGGACTTTTACAATGAGCAGTTCTTC
TRBV9	NA	TRBD2	TRBJ2-2	CASSVLPSGGYSGELFF	TGTGCCAGCAGCGTCCTTCCTAGCGGGGGTTATTCCGGGGAGCTGTTTTTT
TRBV5-5	NA	NA	TRBJ1-2	CASSLWREGYGYTF	TGTGCCAGCAGCTTGTGGAGGGAAGGCTATGGCTACACCTTC
TRBV2	NA	NA	TRBJ1-2	CASRSPVSVGYGYTF	TGTGCCAGCAGGAGCCCCGTTAGCGTTGGCTATGGCTACACCTTC
TRBV7-2	NA	NA	TRBJ2-5	CASSEREIQYF	TGTGCCAGCAGCGAGAGGGAGATCCAGTACTTC
TRBV11-1	NA	NA	TRBJ2-4	CASSEERGAKNIQYF	TGTGCCAGCAGCGAGGAAAGAGGGGCCAAAAACATTCAGTACTTC
TRBV6-6	few	NA	TRBJ2-7	CASTDAGRSSYEQYF	TGTGCCAGCACCGACGCGGGACGAAGCTCCTACGAGCAGTACTTC
TRBV5-4	NA	TRBD2	TRBJ2-7	CASSLSPGLAGDEQYF	TGTGCCAGCAGCTTATCTCCGGGACTAGCGGGAGACGAGCAGTACTTC
TRBV5-1	NA	NA	TRBJ2-2	CASSLSSNTGELFF	TGCGCCAGCAGCTTGTCTAGCAACACCGGGGAGCTGTTTTTT
TRBV5-1	NA	TRBD1	TRBJ2-5	CASSDGTGGETQYF	TGCGCCAGCAGCGACGGGACAGGGGGAGAGACCCAGTACTTC
TRBV28	NA	NA	TRBJ2-7	CASSWDTRDEQYF	TGTGCCAGCAGTTGGGACACTAGGGACGAGCAGTACTTC
TRBV28	NA	NA	TRBJ2-3	CASSFLVEATDTQYF	TGTGCCAGCAGTTTCCTAGTAGAAGCCACAGATACGCAGTATTTT
TRBV18	once	TRBD2	TRBJ2-3	CASSPPLAGSTDTQYF	TGTGCCAGCTCACCACCCCTAGCGGGTAGCACAGATACGCAGTATTTT
TRBV4-3	NA	NA	TRBJ2-3	CASSRETGLTDTQYF	TGCGCCAGCAGCCGAGAGACAGGACTCACAGATACGCAGTATTTT
TRBV11-2	few	NA	TRBJ2-3	CASSLTPRGWADTQYF	TGTGCCAGCAGCTTGACCCCCCGGGGGTGGGCAGATACGCAGTATTTT
TRBV2	NA	TRBD2	TRBJ2-2	CASGGLAGATGELFF	TGTGCCAGCGGGGGACTAGCAGGAGCGACCGGGGAGCTGTTTTTT
TRBV5-6	once	NA	TRBJ1-2	CASSLATGLKHSNYGYTF	TGTGCCAGCAGCTTGGCGACGGGACTGAAGCACTCTAACTATGGCTACACCTTC
TRBV27	NA	NA	TRBJ1-1	CASSLYAGTNTEAFF	TGTGCCAGCAGTTTATATGCGGGGACGAACACTGAAGCTTTCTTT
TRBV30	NA	NA	TRBJ1-6	CAWSSSNNSPLHF	TGTGCCTGGAGTAGTAGCAATAATTCACCCCTCCACTTT
TRBV5-1	NA	NA	TRBJ2-5	CASSSPVSGAQTQYF	TGCGCCAGCAGCTCCCCAGTTAGCGGAGCTCAGACCCAGTACTTC
TRBV27	NA	TRBD1	TRBJ2-1	CASSIGTGGNEQFF	TGTGCCAGCAGTATCGGGACAGGGGGCAATGAGCAGTTCTTC
TRBV2	NA	NA	TRBJ1-4	CASREGGVGEKLFF	TGTGCCAGCAGGGAGGGTGGGGTGGGAGAAAAACTGTTTTTT
TRBV27	NA	TRBD1	TRBJ2-3	CASSYGQGSRDTQYF	TGTGCCAGCAGCTACGGACAGGGAAGTCGCGATACGCAGTATTTT
TRBV28	NA	TRBD1	TRBJ1-2	CASSTTGGNYGYTF	TGTGCCAGCAGTACGACAGGGGGGAACTATGGCTACACCTTC
TRBV28	few	NA	TRBJ1-2	CAAQRPVAAHYYGYTF	TGTGCCGCCCAACGACCGGTGGCGGCCCACTACTATGGCTACACCTTC
TRBV4-3	NA	NA	TRBJ1-2	CASSRDWGGGYGYTF	TGCGCCAGCAGCCGAGACTGGGGGGGTGGCTATGGCTACACCTTC